These 28 T cell receptor beta chains came from one sample sequenced in a study of CD8 T cells in ankylosing spondylitis. TCRdb recomputed calls from the 5' RACE reads with MiXCR, one row per CDR3 protein. The sample has approximately 300,000 distinct CDR3 sequences, around 20% seen once; the top ten hold 3.5%. Sequenced: blood, either unsorted or a sorted T cell fraction (not recorded which). The receptors originated from a female donor with ankylosing spondylitis or in good health (not recorded which).

This clonotype was observed a handful of times. V usage is TRBV9 and J usage is TRBJ2-5, with 12 bases that match TRBD2. V dropped 0 bases and J dropped 4; count of bases not matched to a gene: 1. Germline-derived CDR1 and CDR2 are SGDLS and YYNGEE. This CDR3 is 15 amino acids long. CDR3 sequence: CASSVEGLAGETQYF. DNA of the CDR3: TGTGCCAGCAGCGTAGAGGGACTAGCGGGAGAGACCCAGTACTTC.

This clonotype was detected a few times. The CDR3 sequence: CASRPQGTDTQYF. CDR3 DNA sequence: TGTGCCAGCAGACCACAGGGCACAGATACGCAGTATTTT. The rearrangement links TRBV7-9 to TRBJ2-3, with D maybe TRBD1 (5 bases). CDR3 length: 13 residues. V gave up 6 bases and J gave up 1 base, with 8 bases separating them. Germline CDR1 and CDR2: SEHNR and FQNEAQ (reference sequence).

This clonotype was observed a few times. This chain joins TRBV20-1 and TRBJ2-2; D ambiguous. The V gene's germline CDR1 is DFQATT and CDR2 SNEGSKA (reference sequence). With 5 bases removed from V and 4 bases from J, the gap between germline ends came to 14 bases. The CDR3 extends over 14 amino acids. The CDR3 region is CSAGLSAGTGELFF. CDR3 coding DNA: TGCAGTGCTGGTCTATCGGCTGGCACCGGGGAGCTGTTTTTT.

This chain uses TRBV7-2 with TRBJ2-5, with unresolved D. CDR1 is SGHTA, CDR2 FQGNSA, per germline. CDR3 length: 12 amino acids. V was pared by 4 bases and J by 3 bases, with 6 bases between. This CDR3 reads CASSSLKETQYF. DNA for the CDR3: TGTGCCAGCAGCTCCCTAAAAGAGACCCAGTACTTC.

The V and J genes are TRBV10-3 and TRBJ2-3; D ambiguous. CDR3 length equals 13 residues. CDR1 and CDR2 from the germline V gene are ENHRY and SYGVKD. Deletions cut 8 bases from V and 0 bases from J, with 9 bases between. The CDR3, as DNA: TGTGCCATCGACGGACCAAGCACAGATACGCAGTATTTT. This sequence encodes CAIDGPSTDTQYF.

This clonotype has at least ten counts. V is TRBV20-1 and J is TRBJ2-3; D unclear. Germline CDR1 and CDR2: DFQATT and SNEGSKA (reference sequence). The V and J ends lost 1 base and 2 bases respectively, with 4 bases between them. This CDR3 comprises 12 residues. DNA of the CDR3: TGCAGTGCTAGAGCCGTCACAGATACGCAGTATTTT. Translated: CSARAVTDTQYF.

This clonotype was detected a few times. This chain links TRBV7-2 with TRBJ2-7; no clear D gene. The V gene lost 0 bases and the J gene lost 1 base, with 7 bases spanning the gap. This CDR3 has 14 residues. The V gene's germline CDR1 is SGHTA and CDR2 FQGNSA. CDR3 bases: TGTGCCAGCAGCTTAGCGGCCAGTTCCTACGAGCAGTACTTC. It yields the protein CASSLAASSYEQYF.

The chain links TRBV4-1 to TRBJ2-7; TRBD2 is a possible D gene (5 bases). The CDR3 totals 14 residues. Looked up from germline, CDR1 is MGHRA and CDR2 is YSYEKL. Trimming pared 5 bases from V and 0 bases from J, leaving 11 bases between. DNA of the CDR3: TGCGCCAGCAGCACAGCGAGCGGCTCCTACGAGCAGTACTTC. Translated, it gives CASSTASGSYEQYF.

The CDR3 protein is CAWSSENTNTEAFF. As DNA, the CDR3 is TGTGCCTGGAGTTCCGAAAATACCAACACTGAAGCTTTCTTT. The chain couples TRBV30 to TRBJ1-1; D remains ambiguous. Germline V gene data show CDR1 as GTSNPN and CDR2 as SVGIG (reference sequence). Trimming removed 2 bases at V and 2 bases at J, with 12 bases between. This CDR3 comprises 14 residues.

This clonotype turned up a few times. The rearrangement links TRBV11-1 to TRBJ2-7; a possible D gene is TRBD1 (5 bases). Trimming removed 2 bases at V and 3 bases at J, with 11 bases between. Germline CDR1 reads SGHAT; CDR2 reads FQDESV (reference sequence). The CDR3 runs to 14 residues. The CDR3 nucleotides read TGTGCCAGCAGCTTACCCCACAGGAGCTACGAGCAGTACTTC. Protein product: CASSLPHRSYEQYF.

This clonotype was detected many times. The junction shows a germline mismatch at one end, possibly a read error. The V gene is TRBV12-3 or TRBV12-4, the J gene TRBJ2-3; 11 bases line up with TRBD2. The CDR3 consists of 15 residues. The CDR3 loop reads CASSLAGGATDTQYF. The CDR3 nucleotides read TGTGCCAGCAGTCTAGCGGGAGGCGCCACAGATACGCAGTATTTT.

CDR3 in amino acids: CATSPSPTGTQYF. The CDR3 nucleotides read TGTGCCACCAGTCCTAGTCCTACAGGGACGCAGTATTTT. The genes are TRBV24-1 and TRBJ2-3; tentative D call: TRBD1 (6 bases). Germline V gene data show CDR1 as KGHDR and CDR2 as SFDVKD. The CDR3 has 13 residues. V lost 6 bases and J lost 9, with 15 bases in between.

This clonotype came up a few times. The J gene is TRBJ1-2, the V gene TRBV6-6; possible D gene TRBD1, 5 bases. The V end was cut by 8 bases, the J end by 2 bases, with 9 bases between. The CDR3 covers 12 residues. The germline CDR1 and CDR2 sequences are MNHNY and SVGAGI (reference sequence). The CDR3 DNA sequence: TGTGCCAGCGGTGGGGGAAACTATGGCTACACCTTC. Its protein product is CASGGGNYGYTF.

V is TRBV20-1 and J is TRBJ2-1; 7 bases line up with TRBD2. The trim removed 0 bases at V and 12 bases at J, leaving 20 bases unmatched. CDR1 is DFQATT and CDR2 is SNEGSKA in the germline V gene (reference sequence). The CDR3 loop spans 17 amino acids. The CDR3 region has the DNA TGCAGTGCTAGAGATCCCTCCGGAGAGGGAGGGAATAGGGGGCAGTTCTTC. As protein: CSARDPSGEGGNRGQFF.

The chain's CDR3 is CSASGSRYNEQFF. CDR3 nucleotides: TGCAGTGCTAGCGGGAGTCGGTACAATGAGCAGTTCTTC. The J gene is TRBJ2-1, the V gene TRBV20-1; D is perhaps TRBD2 (6 bases). The CDR3 runs to 13 residues. Germline V CDR1 and CDR2: DFQATT, SNEGSKA (reference sequence). Trimming shortened V by 3 bases and J by 4 bases, and 10 bases separated the two germline ends.

This clonotype has more than one count but fewer than ten. The CDR3 region is CASSSGPSDEQFF. CDR3 nucleotide sequence: TGCGCCAGCAGCTCTGGTCCCTCCGATGAGCAGTTCTTC. V is TRBV5-1 and J is TRBJ2-1; D is undetermined. The CDR3 totals 13 residues. V lost 3 bases, J lost 8 bases, and 12 bases lay in between. The germline CDR1 and CDR2 sequences are SGHRS and YFSETQ.

This clonotype turned up a few times. This rearrangement joins TRBV6-8 to TRBJ1-1; D ambiguous. The CDR3 has 16 residues. V lost 10 bases and J 4 bases, leaving 25 bases between the germline ends. The germline gives CDR1 MNHGY, CDR2 SAAAGT. CDR3 amino acids: CATRGGRRPHSTEAFF. In DNA form, the CDR3 reads TGTGCCACCAGAGGAGGTAGAAGGCCTCATAGCACTGAAGCTTTCTTT.

This clonotype showed up just a few times. The CDR3, as DNA: TGCGCCAGCACCTCGAGGAGCGGGAGCACAGATACGCAGTATTTT. Protein: CASTSRSGSTDTQYF. The chain combines TRBV5-1 with TRBJ2-3; possible D gene TRBD2, 6 bases. The CDR3 is made up of 15 amino acids. Germline CDR1 is SGHRS and CDR2 is YFSETQ. V shed 6 bases and J shed 0 bases, with 14 bases lying between them.

J is TRBJ1-2 and V is TRBV30, with D tentatively TRBD1 (6 bases). Between the trimmed V and J ends, which lost 3 bases and 8 bases, there was a span of 10 bases. This CDR3 comprises 11 residues. The germline V gene encodes CDR1 GTSNPN and CDR2 SVGIG (reference sequence). The CDR3 reads CAWRSQGGYTF. DNA of the CDR3: TGTGCCTGGAGGTCGCAGGGGGGCTACACCTTC.

This clonotype showed up many times. This chain connects TRBV20-1 to TRBJ1-5; weak D call: TRBD1 (6 bases). Germline loops: CDR1 DFQATT, CDR2 SNEGSKA (reference sequence). V was clipped by 0 bases and J by 0 bases, with 12 bases between them. CDR3 length: 16 amino acids. CDR3 protein: CSARDSGTYSNQPQHF. DNA for the CDR3: TGCAGTGCTAGAGATTCAGGGACATATAGCAATCAGCCCCAGCATTTT.

This clonotype has a handful of counts. This chain uses TRBV29-1 with TRBJ1-4; D is possibly TRBD1 (6 bases). Germline CDR1 is SQVTM and CDR2 is ANQGSEA. CDR3 length: 13 residues. The V end lost 2 bases, the J end lost 14 bases, and 18 bases lay between the germline ends. This CDR3 is CSVETFGRGHLFF. The CDR3 bases are TGCAGCGTTGAAACTTTCGGCCGGGGACACCTGTTTTTT.

There are many counts of this clonotype. V is TRBV27 and J is TRBJ1-1; TRBD1 is a possible D gene (5 bases). Germline V lookup: CDR1 MNHEY, CDR2 SMNVEV (reference sequence). V dropped 6 bases and J dropped 3 bases, with 14 bases sitting between them. This CDR3 has 14 residues. CDR3 in amino acids: CASSKTGADTEAFF. The CDR3 DNA follows: TGTGCCAGCAGCAAAACAGGCGCGGACACTGAAGCTTTCTTT.

In its sample, this clonotype was seen a few times. The chain uses TRBV18 and TRBJ2-1; maybe TRBD2 (6 bases). The CDR3 sequence is 15 residues long. Germline values: CDR1 KGHSH, CDR2 LQKENI. The germline V and J ends were trimmed by 5 bases and 5 bases, with 16 bases remaining between them. The CDR3 region has the DNA TGTGCCAGCTCAAAGGTGGGAGGAGTCCACAATGAGCAGTTCTTC. Protein sequence: CASSKVGGVHNEQFF.

This clonotype was counted only a few times. This chain connects TRBV7-2 to TRBJ2-7; 8 nucleotides agree with TRBD2. Trimming removed 5 bases from V and 1 base from J; junction bases left unmatched: 7. Germline V CDR1 and CDR2: SGHTA, FQGNSA. The CDR3 runs to 15 residues. CDR3 sequence (DNA): TGTGCCAGCAGCCCAGGACTAGCTGGGTCCTACGAGCAGTACTTC. Encoded protein: CASSPGLAGSYEQYF. Variable domain in full (rest from reference TRBV7-2 and TRBJ2-7): GAGVSQSPSNKVTEKGKDVELRCDPISGHTALYWYRQSLGQGLEFLIYFQGNSAPDKSGLPSDRFSAERTGGSVSTLTIQRTQQEDSAVYLCASSPGLAGSYEQYFGPGTRLTVT.

This clonotype was seen a few times. V is TRBV12-3 or TRBV12-4 and J is TRBJ2-1; TRBD2 might be the D (6 bases). The CDR3 length is 16 residues. Trimming left V 3 bases short and J 0 bases short, with 12 bases between. CDR3 loop: CASSFLSRDSYNEQFF. In DNA, the CDR3 is TGTGCCAGCAGTTTTCTATCGCGGGACTCCTACAATGAGCAGTTCTTC.

The rearrangement joins TRBV6-2 or TRBV6-3 to TRBJ2-2; 8 bases align to TRBD2. This CDR3 has 17 residues. The trim removed 5 bases at V and 5 bases at J, leaving 13 bases unmatched. Germline V lookup: CDR1 MNHEY, CDR2 SVGEGT. CDR3 bases: TGTGCCAGCAGTGACTTCGGGGGGGCCAGACGTACCGGGGAGCTGTTTTTT. This codes for CASSDFGGARRTGELFF.

This clonotype was picked up many times. The genes are TRBV7-2 and TRBJ2-7; D remains ambiguous. V was clipped by 5 bases and J by 2 bases, with 13 bases between them. The V gene's germline CDR1 is SGHTA and CDR2 FQGNSA. The CDR3 consists of 14 residues. CDR3 DNA sequence: TGTGCCAGCAGCGTCAAGGCAGGAACCTACGAGCAGTACTTC. Its protein is CASSVKAGTYEQYF.

This sequence joins TRBV4-2 and TRBJ2-7; possible D gene TRBD2, 6 bases. Germline-derived CDR1 and CDR2 are LGHNA and YNFKEQ. The CDR3 runs 16 residues. V lost 1 base and J lost 1, with 14 bases in between. This CDR3 reads CASSQVGGEGSYEQYF. In nucleotides, the CDR3 is TGTGCCAGCAGCCAAGTTGGAGGGGAAGGGTCCTACGAGCAGTACTTC.